A single sample is the source of the 13 T cell receptor beta chains below, sequenced in a study of PD-1 blockade in classical Hodgkin lymphoma (dated by TCRdb to the early 2020s). Libraries were made using the immunoSEQ multiplex PCR assay. As stored in TCRdb, this immuneACCESS dataset retains in-frame rearrangements with V and J assigned. A fraction of the clones does not appear; measured against another copy, unresolved V genes explain less than half of the discrepancy, and the remainder lacks a known reason. The sample has about 60,000 clones on record, around nine tenths of them singletons. The top ten clonotypes cover approximately 9.7% of the sample. Explained via the paper, the time point label denotes: cycle 1 day 1 (C1D1), immediately before nivolumab initiation. Every trial patient had relapsed after autologous stem cell transplantation, and cohorts A, B and C differed in prior brentuximab vedotin exposure.

This material consisted of peripheral blood mononuclear cells (PBMCs), taken at baseline. These receptors were collected from a human donor with classical Hodgkin lymphoma.

The chain links TRBV18 to TRBJ2-5, with unresolved D. Germline V lookup: CDR1 KGHSH, CDR2 LQKENI. This CDR3 is built from 11 residues. The V and J ends lost 4 bases and 2 bases respectively, with 2 bases between them. DNA of the CDR3: TGTGCCAGCTCACTTCAAGAGACCCAGTACTTC. It codes for CASSLQETQYF.

The chain carries TRBV28 and TRBJ2-3, with D unclear. Germline CDR1 is MDHEN and CDR2 is SYDVKM. The CDR3 has 12 residues. Trimming shortened V by 6 bases and J by 3 bases, and 7 bases separated the two germline ends. The CDR3 reads CASSQTTDTQYF. CDR3 in DNA: TGTGCCAGCAGCCAAACAACAGATACGCAGTATTTT.

This chain uses TRBV7-3 with TRBJ2-2, with 11 bases aligning to TRBD2. The CDR3 has 13 amino acids. The germline CDR1 and CDR2 sequences are SGHTA and FQGTGA. Trimming at V came to 10 bases and at J to 13 bases, leaving 11 bases not matched to a gene. CDR3 in amino acids: CATSLAGDVTLFF. The CDR3 DNA reads TGTGCCACCTCACTAGCGGGAGATGTCACGCTGTTTTTT.

V usage is TRBV28 and J usage is TRBJ2-3, with D perhaps TRBD2 (5 bases). This CDR3 is 15 amino acids long. The germline gives CDR1 MDHEN, CDR2 SYDVKM. The V gene lost 1 base and the J gene lost 4 bases, with 12 bases spanning the gap. CDR3 sequence (DNA): TGTGCCAGCAGTTTATTTGTGGCGCGGGCAGATACGCAGTATTTT. Translated, it gives CASSLFVARADTQYF.

The rearrangement joins TRBV4-1 to TRBJ2-5; no clear D. Germline V gives CDR1 MGHRA, CDR2 YSYEKL. V was clipped by 3 bases and J by 2 bases, with 7 bases between them. This CDR3 region has 13 residues. The CDR3 region is CASSHVLQETQYF. The DNA for the CDR3 is TGCGCCAGCAGCCACGTACTGCAAGAGACCCAGTACTTC.

On this clone itself: Its ends do not fully match the called genes, so a read error is possible. V and J are TRBV7-7 and TRBJ1-2, with D uncertain. The germline CDR1 and CDR2 sequences are SSHAT and FNYEAQ (reference sequence). The CDR3 is 16 residues long. Here the CDR3 reads CASSLRVQKGDYGYTF. CDR3 in DNA: TGTGCTAGCAGCTTAAGGGTACAGAAAGGAGACTATGGCTACACCTTC.

V usage is TRBV5-8 and J usage is TRBJ1-4; 7 nucleotides align to TRBD1. There are 16 residues in the CDR3. CDR1 and CDR2 from the germline V gene are SGHTS and YDEGEE. Trimming took 0 bases from V and 7 from J; bases not matched to a gene: 9. The CDR3 reads CASSLANWAGGEKLFF. The CDR3 nucleotides read TGTGCCAGCAGCTTGGCTAATTGGGCAGGGGGTGAAAAACTGTTTTTT.

The chain links TRBV4-1 to TRBJ2-1; D not certain. In germline, CDR1 is MGHRA, CDR2 YSYEKL. The CDR3 sequence is 13 residues long. Trimming removed 0 bases from V and 9 bases from J, with 9 bases in between. CDR3 protein: CASSQELRSEQFF. For the CDR3, the DNA is TGCGCCAGCAGCCAAGAATTACGGAGTGAGCAGTTCTTC.

The rearrangement links TRBV13 to TRBJ2-7, with 12 bases identical to TRBD2. CDR1 PRHDT and CDR2 FYEKMQ come from the germline V gene (reference sequence). V lost 3 bases to trimming and J lost 3 bases; unmatched junction nucleotides: 9. The CDR3 covers 17 residues. CDR3 DNA sequence: TGTGCCAGCAGCTTGCGGACTAGCGGGAAGGTGCGCTACGAGCAGTACTTC. It is translated as CASSLRTSGKVRYEQYF.

The chain uses TRBV10-3 and TRBJ2-7, with 11 bases that match TRBD2. Germline V gene sequence: CDR1 ENHRY, CDR2 SYGVKD. V lost 0 bases to trimming and J lost 5 bases; unmatched junction nucleotides: 6. The CDR3 loop spans 16 amino acids. The CDR3 region is CAISESLAGGLHEQYF. The CDR3 region has the DNA TGTGCCATCAGTGAGTCCTTAGCGGGGGGGCTCCACGAGCAGTACTTC.

The V and J genes are TRBV2 and TRBJ1-6; TRBD1 is a possible D gene (6 bases). There are 14 residues in the CDR3. Germline-derived CDR1 and CDR2 are SNHLY and FYNNEI. Trimming cost V 3 bases and J 7 bases, with 10 bases left between them. CDR3 residues: CASSDRGRNSPLHF. CDR3 nucleotide sequence: TGTGCCAGCAGTGACAGGGGAAGAAATTCACCCCTCCACTTT.

A single count supports this clone. Here the CDR3 DNA reads TGTGCCAGCAGCGGTAGGAACACTGAAGCTTTCTTT. It specifies CASSGRNTEAFF. The chain carries TRBV7-2 and TRBJ1-1; D remains unclear. The V end lost 5 bases, the J end lost 1 base, and 5 bases lay between the germline ends. From germline, CDR1 is SGHTA and CDR2 FQGNSA. This CDR3 spans 12 amino acids.

The chain is built from TRBV7-2 and TRBJ2-2; TRBD2 aligns across 7 bases. Germline CDR1 SGHTA, CDR2 FQGNSA. This CDR3 spans 16 amino acids. The V gene end was trimmed by 2 bases and the J gene end by 1 base; junction bases not matched to a gene: 4. The CDR3 DNA follows: TGTGCCAGCAGCTTAAGGGGCGGGGGGAACACCGGGGAGCTGTTTTTT. As protein: CASSLRGGGNTGELFF.